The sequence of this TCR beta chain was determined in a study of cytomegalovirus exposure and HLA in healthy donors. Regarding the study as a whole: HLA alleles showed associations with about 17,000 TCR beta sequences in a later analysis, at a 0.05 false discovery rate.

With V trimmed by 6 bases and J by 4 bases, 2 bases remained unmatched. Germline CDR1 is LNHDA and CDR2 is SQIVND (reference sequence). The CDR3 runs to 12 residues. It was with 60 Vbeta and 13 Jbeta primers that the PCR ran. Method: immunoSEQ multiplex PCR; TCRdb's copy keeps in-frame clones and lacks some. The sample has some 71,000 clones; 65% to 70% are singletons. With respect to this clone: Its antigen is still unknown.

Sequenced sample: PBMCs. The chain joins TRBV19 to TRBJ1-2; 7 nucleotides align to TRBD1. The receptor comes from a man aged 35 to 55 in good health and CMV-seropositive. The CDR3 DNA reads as TGTGCCAGTAGACGGACAGGCTATGGCTACACCTTC. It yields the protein CASRRTGYGYTF.